This TCR beta chain was recorded in a study of shared clonotypes between healthy human individuals. The overall study: Plates per donor: three CD4 naive, three CD4 memory, two CD8 naive, one CD8 memory. Study conclusions and caveats: Limited genetic and exposure-history diversity came from having few donors.

On this clone: Its antigen is unknown.

TCRdb's copy holds only in-frame clones and misses some; the assay was immunoSEQ multiplex PCR. The data contain about 1,500,000 clones, roughly 96% of them singletons. Germline CDR1 SNHLY, CDR2 FYNNEI. This CDR3 comprises 13 residues. V was trimmed by 7 bases and J by 2 bases, leaving 9 bases between them. J is TRBJ1-5 and V is TRBV2; no definite D call. The sequenced material came from naive CD4+ T cells sorted from blood. Specified subset: CD45RA+ positively selected. This clonotype originated in a man aged 25-45 years in good health. The CDR3 DNA reads TGTGCCAGCAATGGGAGAGGCAATCAGCCCCAGCATTTT. Translation: CASNGRGNQPQHF.